This T cell receptor beta chain came from a study of PD-L1 blockade in urothelial cancer. Study-wide context: About 90% of the roughly 29 patients were men who had bladder-origin urothelial cancer.

Every PCR was spiked with synthetic TCR analog templates. Sequenced by immunoSEQ multiplex PCR; TCRdb stores in-frame clones only, minus some. Among approximately 58,000 clones listed, over 70% were seen once. The CDR3 is 14 residues long. In germline, CDR1 is MNHNY, CDR2 SVGAGI (reference sequence). With 2 bases removed from V and 7 bases from J, the gap between germline ends came to 12 bases. This sample comprised PBMCs, obtained around atezolizumab (anti-PD-L1) treatment. This clonotype originated in a man between 65 and 85 years old with urothelial cancer. The chain combines TRBV6-6 with TRBJ2-1; D unresolved. CDR3 in amino acids: CASSYRQVTNEQFF. Written as DNA, the CDR3 is TGTGCCAGCAGTTACCGTCAGGTTACGAATGAGCAGTTCTTC.